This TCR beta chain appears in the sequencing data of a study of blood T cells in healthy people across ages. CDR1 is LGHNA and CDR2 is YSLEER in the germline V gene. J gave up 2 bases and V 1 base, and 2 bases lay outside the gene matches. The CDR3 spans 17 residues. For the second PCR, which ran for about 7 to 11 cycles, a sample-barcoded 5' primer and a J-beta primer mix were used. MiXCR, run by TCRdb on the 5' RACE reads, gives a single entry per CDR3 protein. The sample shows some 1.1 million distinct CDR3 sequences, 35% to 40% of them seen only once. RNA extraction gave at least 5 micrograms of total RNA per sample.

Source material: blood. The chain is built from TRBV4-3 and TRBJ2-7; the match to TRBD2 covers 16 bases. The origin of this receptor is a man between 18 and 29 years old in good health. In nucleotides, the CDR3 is TGCGCCAGCAGCCAAGTAGGGACTAGCGGGGGGGCCTACGAGCAGTACTTC. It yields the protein CASSQVGTSGGAYEQYF.